This TCR beta chain is drawn from a study of blood T cells in healthy people across ages. Study in general: T cells yielded about one barcoded beta molecule per two cells through template switching.

The use of a sample-barcoded 5' primer and a J-beta primer mix characterized a second PCR of roughly 6 to 11 cycles. One entry per CDR3 protein, called by TCRdb with MiXCR from the 5' RACE reads. The table includes some 880,000 distinct CDR3 sequences, about 34% detected once. Looked up from germline, CDR1 is LGHNA and CDR2 is YSLEER. Between the trimmed V and J ends, which lost 0 bases and 4 bases, there was a span of 12 bases. This CDR3 is built from 15 residues. There were healthy Caucasian individuals from Russia, aged about 6 to 100, serving as donors. Peripheral blood from each donor was collected in a volume of 9.5 to 10 milliliters.

This TCR was recovered from a man aged 18 to 30 in good health. The sample taken for sequencing was blood. The chain carries TRBV4-3 and TRBJ1-2; D is undetermined. The CDR3 sequence is CASSQDVLAVYGYTF. The CDR3 DNA follows: TGCGCCAGCAGCCAAGATGTTTTGGCAGTCTATGGCTACACCTTC.